This TCR beta chain is drawn from a study of shared clonotypes between healthy human individuals. About the research overall: Per-donor plates numbered three CD4 naive, three CD4 memory, two CD8 naive and one CD8 memory.

The length of the CDR3 is 16 residues. The germline V gene encodes CDR1 SNHLY and CDR2 FYNNEI. The germline V and J ends were trimmed by 6 bases and 1 base, with 16 bases remaining between them. Each subset's genomic DNA was split evenly across several immunoSEQ plates. Profiled with immunoSEQ multiplex PCR; TCRdb holds only in-frame clones, not every one. Of roughly 2 million clones listed, 90% to 95% are singletons. Subsets obtained from CD4+ cells comprised CD45RA+ naive and CD45RA-negative memory cells. Only one count was recorded for this clone. The sample comprised naive CD4+ T cells sorted from blood. As to subset: CD45RA+ positively selected. The chain employs TRBV2 and TRBJ1-3, with D possibly being TRBD1 (6 bases). The origin of this receptor is a man aged 18 to 35 in good health. This CDR3 reads CASSLQGRGSGNTIYF. In DNA, the CDR3 is TGTGCCAGCAGCTTACAGGGCCGGGGATCTGGAAACACCATATATTTT.